This T cell receptor (beta chain) is from a study of PD-L1 blockade in urothelial cancer. Time point denoted: pretreatment peripheral blood. The sample holds one count of this clone. Trimming took 4 bases from V and 4 from J; bases not matched to a gene: 15. Germline V lookup: CDR1 LNHDA, CDR2 SQIVND (reference sequence). There are 17 residues in the CDR3. Clones were sequenced by immunoSEQ multiplex PCR, and TCRdb holds only the in-frame ones, with some missing. The repertoire holds 60,000 to 75,000 clones, with less than 90% as singletons. Sequencing was performed on PBMCs, taken around atezolizumab (anti-PD-L1) treatment. This sequence joins TRBV19 and TRBJ1-2; TRBD1 matches 7 bases. The TCR comes from a woman in her 70s with urothelial cancer. The chain's CDR3 is CASSNRDSRTLIYGYTF. CDR3 coding DNA: TGTGCCAGTAGTAACCGGGACAGTCGAACCTTAATCTATGGCTACACCTTC. Together with reference TRBV19 and TRBJ1-2, the CDR3 gives the full variable domain: DGGITQSPKYLFRKEGQNVTLSCEQNLNHDAMYWYRQDPGQGLRLIYYSQIVNDFQKGDIAEGYSVSREKKESFPLTVTSAQKNPTAFYLCASSNRDSRTLIYGYTFGSGTRLTVV.